This is a list of T cell receptor beta chains from one sample in a study of T cells in Graves' hyperthyroidism and ophthalmopathy. Via MiXCR, TCRdb re-called the multiplex PCR reads, giving one row per CDR3 protein. The sample lists roughly 380,000 distinct CDR3 sequences; about 15% were seen once. The sample comprised blood. All receptors derive from an older woman with Graves' hyperthyroidism. CDR3s include the opening cysteine and the closing phenylalanine or tryptophan. The D gene is left open where the match is weak. A clone size is listed for some rows: how often the clone was seen (once, few, many), or a class if it is expanded.

d_gene: -
j_gene: TRBJ1-5
abundance: many
v_gene: TRBV20-1
CDR3nt: TGCAGTGCCCAACGGGACAACCCGAATCAGCCCCAGCATTTT
CDR3aa: CSAQRDNPNQPQHF

d_gene: TRBD1
j_gene: TRBJ2-3
abundance: -
v_gene: TRBV5-8
CDR3nt: TGTGCCAGCAGCTTGGGTCGGCAGGGGGGCACAGATACGCAGTATTTT
CDR3aa: CASSLGRQGGTDTQYF

d_gene: TRBD2
j_gene: TRBJ2-7
abundance: many
v_gene: TRBV11-2
CDR3nt: TGTGCCAGCAGCTTACGTCTAGCGGGAGAATACGAGCAGTACTTC
CDR3aa: CASSLRLAGEYEQYF

d_gene: -
j_gene: TRBJ2-1
abundance: -
v_gene: TRBV29-1
CDR3nt: TGCAGCGTTGCGAGGGGGAACAATGAGCAGTTCTTC
CDR3aa: CSVARGNNEQFF

d_gene: -
j_gene: TRBJ2-1
abundance: many
v_gene: TRBV11-2
CDR3nt: TGTGCCAGCAGCCCCTGGGGCCAGCGAGGCTCCGAGCAGTTCTTC
CDR3aa: CASSPWGQRGSEQFF

d_gene: -
j_gene: TRBJ2-7
abundance: many
v_gene: TRBV30
CDR3nt: TGTGCCTGGAGTGTACGGAATGCGGCTGGGGAGCAGTACTTC
CDR3aa: CAWSVRNAAGEQYF

d_gene: -
j_gene: TRBJ1-5
abundance: many
v_gene: TRBV3-1
CDR3nt: TGTGCCAGCAGCCAGCAGGATCAGCCCCAGCATTTT
CDR3aa: CASSQQDQPQHF

d_gene: -
j_gene: TRBJ1-2
abundance: many
v_gene: TRBV24-1
CDR3nt: TGTGCCACCAGTGCCCGGGACAACAACTATGGCTACACCTTC
CDR3aa: CATSARDNNYGYTF

d_gene: TRBD1
j_gene: TRBJ2-7
abundance: -
v_gene: TRBV12-3/TRBV12-4
CDR3nt: TGTGCCAGCAGTTTAGCGCCGGGACAGGTCTTCGAGCAGTACTTC
CDR3aa: CASSLAPGQVFEQYF

d_gene: TRBD2
j_gene: TRBJ2-2
abundance: -
v_gene: TRBV29-1
CDR3nt: TGCAGCGTTCCCAGACTAGCGGGATCGAACACCGGGGAGCTGTTTTTT
CDR3aa: CSVPRLAGSNTGELFF

d_gene: TRBD2
j_gene: TRBJ2-5
abundance: -
v_gene: TRBV2
CDR3nt: TGTGCCAGCAGTAAACTAGTAGCGGGAGGAGGGACCCAGTACTTC
CDR3aa: CASSKLVAGGGTQYF

d_gene: TRBD2
j_gene: TRBJ2-2
abundance: -
v_gene: TRBV29-1
CDR3nt: TGCAGCGTCGGAGCGGGGGGTGGGCCCGGGGAGCTGTTTTTT
CDR3aa: CSVGAGGGPGELFF

d_gene: TRBD2
j_gene: TRBJ2-3
abundance: many
v_gene: TRBV29-1
CDR3nt: TGCAGCGTTGTAGCGGGAGGCGCCGGGGCGCAGTATTTT
CDR3aa: CSVVAGGAGAQYF

d_gene: -
j_gene: TRBJ2-3
abundance: -
v_gene: TRBV25-1
CDR3nt: TGTGCCAGCAGTGACGTTGGACAGATGCTGGATACGCAGTATTTT
CDR3aa: CASSDVGQMLDTQYF

d_gene: TRBD2
j_gene: TRBJ2-7
abundance: few
v_gene: TRBV11-2
CDR3nt: TGTGCCAGCAGCCGCCTCGGGTCTCTAGCGGGAGGTATCTACGAGCAGTACTTC
CDR3aa: CASSRLGSLAGGIYEQYF

d_gene: TRBD2
j_gene: TRBJ2-3
abundance: many
v_gene: TRBV7-8
CDR3nt: TGTGCCAGCAGCACACCTCAGCGGGAAAGCACAGATACGCAGTATTTT
CDR3aa: CASSTPQRESTDTQYF

d_gene: -
j_gene: TRBJ1-5
abundance: few
v_gene: TRBV19
CDR3nt: TGTGCCAGTAGGCTTCCGGGACAATATCAGCCCCAGCATTTT
CDR3aa: CASRLPGQYQPQHF

d_gene: -
j_gene: TRBJ2-1
abundance: many
v_gene: TRBV18
CDR3nt: TGTGCCAGCTCACCAGGGTTGTCTACCTACAATGAGCAGTTCTTC
CDR3aa: CASSPGLSTYNEQFF

d_gene: -
j_gene: TRBJ1-1
abundance: once
v_gene: TRBV30
CDR3nt: TGTGCCTGGAGGAGACATTTGAACACTGAAGCTTTCTTT
CDR3aa: CAWRRHLNTEAFF

d_gene: TRBD1
j_gene: TRBJ2-2
abundance: few
v_gene: TRBV11-3
CDR3nt: TGTGCCAGCAGCCATCCTAACTGGGGACAGGGACCTAACGGGGAGCTGTTTTTT
CDR3aa: CASSHPNWGQGPNGELFF

d_gene: TRBD2
j_gene: TRBJ2-1
abundance: many
v_gene: TRBV12-3/TRBV12-4
CDR3nt: TGTGCCAGCAGTCAGACTAGCGGGATATCCTACAATGAGCAGTTCTTC
CDR3aa: CASSQTSGISYNEQFF

d_gene: -
j_gene: TRBJ1-1
abundance: few
v_gene: TRBV5-1
CDR3nt: TGCGCCAGCAGCTTGGTCGGGGAAGGGGAAGCTTTCTTT
CDR3aa: CASSLVGEGEAFF

d_gene: TRBD1
j_gene: TRBJ2-7
abundance: many
v_gene: TRBV30
CDR3nt: TGTGCCTGGACAGGGGGCTCCTACGAGCAGTACTTC
CDR3aa: CAWTGGSYEQYF

d_gene: TRBD2
j_gene: TRBJ2-3
abundance: few
v_gene: TRBV20-1
CDR3nt: TGCAGTGCTAACGGACTAGCGGTTACAGATACGCAGTATTTT
CDR3aa: CSANGLAVTDTQYF

d_gene: -
j_gene: TRBJ2-5
abundance: many
v_gene: TRBV7-3
CDR3nt: TGTGCCAGCAGCTTAAACTTCGGTAGCATACAGTACTTC
CDR3aa: CASSLNFGSIQYF

d_gene: -
j_gene: TRBJ1-5
abundance: many
v_gene: TRBV18
CDR3nt: TGTGCCAGCTCACCAGGGATTCTCGGCAATCAGCCCCAGCATTTT
CDR3aa: CASSPGILGNQPQHF

d_gene: -
j_gene: TRBJ2-7
abundance: many
v_gene: TRBV11-2
CDR3nt: TGTGCCAGCAGCCCCCAGGGAGGCGAGCAGTACTTC
CDR3aa: CASSPQGGEQYF

d_gene: TRBD1
j_gene: TRBJ2-5
abundance: once
v_gene: TRBV5-4
CDR3nt: TGTGCCAGCAGCTTGGTGACAGGGGGGATGGAGACCCAGTACTTC
CDR3aa: CASSLVTGGMETQYF

d_gene: -
j_gene: TRBJ2-3
abundance: many
v_gene: TRBV11-2
CDR3nt: TGTGCCAGCAGCGCCTGGGGGTTAGCGGACACAGATACGCAGTATTTT
CDR3aa: CASSAWGLADTDTQYF

d_gene: TRBD2
j_gene: TRBJ2-7
abundance: few
v_gene: TRBV12-5
CDR3nt: TGTGCTAGTGGGCGGGGGGGGGAGACCTACGAGCAGTACTTC
CDR3aa: CASGRGGETYEQYF